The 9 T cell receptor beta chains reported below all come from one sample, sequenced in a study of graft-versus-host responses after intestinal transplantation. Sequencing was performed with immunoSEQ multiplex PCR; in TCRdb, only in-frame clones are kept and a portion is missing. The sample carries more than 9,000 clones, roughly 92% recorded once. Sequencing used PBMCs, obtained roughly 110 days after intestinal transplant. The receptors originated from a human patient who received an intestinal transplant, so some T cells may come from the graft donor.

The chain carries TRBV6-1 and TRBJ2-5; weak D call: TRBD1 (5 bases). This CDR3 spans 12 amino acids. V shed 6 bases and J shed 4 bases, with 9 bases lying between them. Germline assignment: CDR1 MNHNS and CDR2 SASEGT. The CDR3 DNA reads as TGTGCCAGCAGAAGGACACGAGAGACCCAGTACTTC. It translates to CASRRTRETQYF.

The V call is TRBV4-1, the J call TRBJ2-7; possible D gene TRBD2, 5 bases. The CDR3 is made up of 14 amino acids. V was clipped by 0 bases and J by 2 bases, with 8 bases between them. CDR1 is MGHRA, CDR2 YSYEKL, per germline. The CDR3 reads CASSQDGLTYEQYF. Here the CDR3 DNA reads TGCGCCAGCAGCCAAGACGGACTGACCTACGAGCAGTACTTC.

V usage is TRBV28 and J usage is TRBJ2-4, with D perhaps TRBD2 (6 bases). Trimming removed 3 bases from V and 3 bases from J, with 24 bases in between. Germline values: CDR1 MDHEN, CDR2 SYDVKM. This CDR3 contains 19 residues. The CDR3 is CASSLFVALRGMVKNIQYF. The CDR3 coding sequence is TGTGCCAGCAGTTTGTTTGTGGCATTGCGCGGGATGGTCAAAAACATTCAGTACTTC.

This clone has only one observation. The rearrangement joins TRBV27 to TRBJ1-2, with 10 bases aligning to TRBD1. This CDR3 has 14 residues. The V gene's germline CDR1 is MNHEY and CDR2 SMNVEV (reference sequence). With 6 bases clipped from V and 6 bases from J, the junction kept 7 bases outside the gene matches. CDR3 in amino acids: CASRRGQGEDGYTF. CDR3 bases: TGTGCCAGCAGACGTGGACAGGGGGAGGATGGCTACACCTTC.

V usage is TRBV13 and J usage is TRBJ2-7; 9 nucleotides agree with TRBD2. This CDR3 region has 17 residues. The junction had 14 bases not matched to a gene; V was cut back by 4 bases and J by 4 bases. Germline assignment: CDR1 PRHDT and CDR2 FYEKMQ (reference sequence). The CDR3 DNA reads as TGTGCCAGCAGCTGGTATGCTAGCGGGACCTCTAATTACGAGCAGTACTTC. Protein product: CASSWYASGTSNYEQYF.

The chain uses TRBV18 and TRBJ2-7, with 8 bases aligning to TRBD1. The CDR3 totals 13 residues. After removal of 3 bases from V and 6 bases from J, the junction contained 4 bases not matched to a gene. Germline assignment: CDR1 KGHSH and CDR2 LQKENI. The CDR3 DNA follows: TGTGCCAGCTCACCGGACAGGGTGGCCGAGCAGTACTTC. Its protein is CASSPDRVAEQYF.

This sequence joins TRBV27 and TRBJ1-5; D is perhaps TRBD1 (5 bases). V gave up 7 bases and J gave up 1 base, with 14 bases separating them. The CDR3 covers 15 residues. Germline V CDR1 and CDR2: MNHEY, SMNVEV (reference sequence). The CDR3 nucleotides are TGTGCCAGCAAAACGGCAGGGAAAAGCAATCAGCCCCAGCATTTT. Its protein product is CASKTAGKSNQPQHF.

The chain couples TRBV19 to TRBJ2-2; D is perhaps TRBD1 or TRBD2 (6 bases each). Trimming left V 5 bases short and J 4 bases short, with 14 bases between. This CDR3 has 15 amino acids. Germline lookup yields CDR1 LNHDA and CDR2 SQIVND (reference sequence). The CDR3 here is CASSATSRGTGELFF. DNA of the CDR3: TGTGCCAGTAGTGCAACTAGCAGGGGCACCGGGGAGCTGTTTTTT.

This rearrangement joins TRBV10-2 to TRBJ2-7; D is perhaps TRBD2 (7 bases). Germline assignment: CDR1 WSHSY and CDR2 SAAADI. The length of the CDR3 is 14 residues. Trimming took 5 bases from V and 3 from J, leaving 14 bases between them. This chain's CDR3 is CASSKGGANYEQYF. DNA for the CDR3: TGCGCCAGCAGTAAGGGGGGGGCCAACTACGAGCAGTACTTC.